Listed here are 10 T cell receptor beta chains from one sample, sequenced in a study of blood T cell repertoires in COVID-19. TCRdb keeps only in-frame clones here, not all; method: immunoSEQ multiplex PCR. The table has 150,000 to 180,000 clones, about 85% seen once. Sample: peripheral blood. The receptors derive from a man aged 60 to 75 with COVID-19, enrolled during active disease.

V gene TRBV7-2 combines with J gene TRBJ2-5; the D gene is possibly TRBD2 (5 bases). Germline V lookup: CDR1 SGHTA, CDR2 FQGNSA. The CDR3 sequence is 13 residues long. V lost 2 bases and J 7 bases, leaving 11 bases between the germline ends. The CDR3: CASSLRTPRTQYF. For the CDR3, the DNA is TGTGCCAGCAGCTTAAGGACTCCCCGGACCCAGTACTTC.

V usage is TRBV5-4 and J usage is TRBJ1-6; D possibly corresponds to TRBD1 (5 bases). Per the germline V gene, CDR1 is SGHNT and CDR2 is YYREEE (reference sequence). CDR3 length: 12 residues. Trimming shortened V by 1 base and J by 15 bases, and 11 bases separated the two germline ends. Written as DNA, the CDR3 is TGTGCCAGCAGCTTGCCAGGGTTTAGCCTCCACTTT. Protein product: CASSLPGFSLHF. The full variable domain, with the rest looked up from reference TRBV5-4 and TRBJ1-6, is ETGVTQSPTHLIKTRGQQVTLRCSSQSGHNTVSWYQQALGQGPQFIFQYYREEENGRGNFPPRFSGLQFPNYSSELNVNALELDDSALYLCASSLPGFSLHFGNGTRLTVT.

CDR3 coding DNA: TGTGCCAGCCGACGGGACATTAATAATTCACCCCTCCACTTT. Encoded protein: CASRRDINNSPLHF. V gene TRBV27 combines with J gene TRBJ1-6; possibly TRBD1 for D (6 bases). The germline CDR1 and CDR2 sequences are MNHEY and SMNVEV (reference sequence). Trimming removed 8 bases at V and 5 bases at J, with 13 bases between. The CDR3 length is 14 residues.

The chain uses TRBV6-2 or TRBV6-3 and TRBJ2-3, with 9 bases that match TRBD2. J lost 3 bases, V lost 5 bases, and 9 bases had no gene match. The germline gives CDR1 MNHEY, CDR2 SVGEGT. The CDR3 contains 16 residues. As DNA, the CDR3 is TGTGCCAGCAGTCTTGCGGGGCTAGCGGGGACAGATACGCAGTATTTT. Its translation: CASSLAGLAGTDTQYF.

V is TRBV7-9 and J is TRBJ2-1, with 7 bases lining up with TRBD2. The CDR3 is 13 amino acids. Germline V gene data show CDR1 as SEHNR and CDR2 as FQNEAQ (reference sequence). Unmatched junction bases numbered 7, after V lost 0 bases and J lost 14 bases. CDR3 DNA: TGTGCCAGCAGCTTAGCAGGACTAGTGTTAAAGTTCTTC. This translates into CASSLAGLVLKFF.

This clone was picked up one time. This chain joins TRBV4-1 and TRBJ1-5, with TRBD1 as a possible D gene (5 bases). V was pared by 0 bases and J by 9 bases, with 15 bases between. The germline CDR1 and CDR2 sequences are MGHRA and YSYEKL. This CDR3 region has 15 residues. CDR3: CASSQDYGRDWPQHF. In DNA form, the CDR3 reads TGCGCCAGCAGCCAAGACTATGGCAGGGACTGGCCCCAGCATTTT.

The CDR3 DNA is TGTGCCAGCTCCCAAAGTGGGGCGGGCTACACCTTC. It codes for CASSQSGAGYTF. V gene TRBV18 combines with J gene TRBJ1-2; weak D call: TRBD1 (5 bases). V lost 6 bases and J 8 bases, leaving 13 bases between the germline ends. CDR3 size: 12 residues. Germline values: CDR1 KGHSH, CDR2 LQKENI.

The CDR3 coding sequence is TGTGCCAGCAGCTCCAAGGGACAGGGCGAAGGCACTGAAGCTTTCTTT. Its protein product is CASSSKGQGEGTEAFF. The chain is built from TRBV7-2 and TRBJ1-1, with 9 bases aligning to TRBD1. Germline CDR1 SGHTA, CDR2 FQGNSA. The CDR3 extends over 16 amino acids. Trimming took 4 bases from V and 4 from J; bases not matched to a gene: 10. The full variable domain, in which reference TRBV7-2 and TRBJ1-1 provide the parts outside the CDR3, is GAGVSQSPSNKVTEKGKDVELRCDPISGHTALYWYRQSLGQGLEFLIYFQGNSAPDKSGLPSDRFSAERTGGSVSTLTIQRTQQEDSAVYLCASSSKGQGEGTEAFFGQGTRLTVV.

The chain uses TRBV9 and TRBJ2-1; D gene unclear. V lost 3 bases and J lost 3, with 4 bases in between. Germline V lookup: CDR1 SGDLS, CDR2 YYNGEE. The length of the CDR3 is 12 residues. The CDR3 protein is CASSGVYNEQFF. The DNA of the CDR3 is TGTGCCAGCAGCGGCGTCTACAATGAGCAGTTCTTC.

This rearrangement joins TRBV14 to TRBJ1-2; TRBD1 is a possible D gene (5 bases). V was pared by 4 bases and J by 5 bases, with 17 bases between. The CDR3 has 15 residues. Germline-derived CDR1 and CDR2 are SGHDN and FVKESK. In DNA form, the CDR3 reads TGTGCCAGCAGCCCCAGCAGGGACTTCGGGTATGGCTACACCTTC. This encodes CASSPSRDFGYGYTF.